What follows describes a single T cell receptor (beta chain). Per the germline V gene, CDR1 is MDHEN and CDR2 is SYDVKM. The CDR3 extends over 13 amino acids. Reprocessing the 5' RACE reads, TCRdb reports a single entry for every CDR3 protein and omits DNA. This sample's table has approximately 100,000 distinct CDR3 sequences. The sample is drawn from a study of monozygotic twins with inflammatory bowel disease. Sequencing used blood. The source is a human donor with ulcerative colitis or Crohn's disease, or a healthy co-twin of an affected twin (not recorded which). The genes are TRBV28 and TRBJ1-2; TCRdb's D gene call, TRBD1, goes unchecked for lack of DNA. This chain's CDR3 is CASSIRQAYGYTF.